This TCR beta chain was captured by sequencing in a study of T cell responses to AZD1222 COVID-19 vaccine. Whole-study findings and limits: Mostly white British, mostly female donors; authors suggested clonal diversity may be underestimated. Every sample of the repertoires postdated the peak T cell response.

Data came from immunoSEQ multiplex PCR; TCRdb stores just in-frame clones and leaves some out. There are more than 120,000 clones in the sample; approximately 88% occur only once, and approximately 5.6% lies in the top ten. V was clipped by 8 bases and J by 2 bases, with 16 bases between them. CDR1 and CDR2 (germline): SGHAT, FQNNGV. CDR3 size: 15 residues. On this clone: The antigen is not known.

The TCR was taken from an adult who received the MenACWY meningococcal vaccine as a control. The material was peripheral blood, obtained 28 days after the second dose of the MenACWY control vaccine. This rearrangement joins TRBV11-2 to TRBJ2-1; possible D gene TRBD2, 6 bases. CDR3 protein: CASGRGTQAYNEQFF. DNA of the CDR3: TGTGCCAGCGGACGGGGGACCCAGGCCTACAATGAGCAGTTCTTC.